The rows below give T cell receptor beta chains drawn from one sample of a study of T cell repertoires in cytomegalovirus infection. No antigen has been identified for these receptors. In TCRdb, the reads were re-called with MiXCR into one record per CDR3 protein. The sample lists about 69,000 distinct CDR3 sequences, under 30% seen once, with 59% in the top ten. The sequences come from CD8+ T cells from cultured PBMCs, collected from culture after CMV antigen stimulation. The receptors were sampled from a human donor in good health (CMV status not recorded). Some clones in this sample may be carry-over from other donors' samples. The CDR3 runs from the conserved cysteine through the conserved F or W. The D gene is left open where the match is weak. Not every row has a clone size; where given, it reads once, few, many or a size class.

DNA | CDR3 | V | size | length | J | D
TGTGCCAGCAGTTTAATCCGACTAACGGGGGGGAAGAACACCGGGGAGCTGTTTTTT | CASSLIRLTGGKNTGELFF | TRBV12-3/TRBV12-4 | - | 19 | TRBJ2-2 | TRBD2
TGTGCCAGCAGCGCGACAGGGGGCAACGAGCAGTACTTC | CASSATGGNEQYF | TRBV9 | - | 13 | TRBJ2-7 | TRBD1
TGTGCCAGCAGCTTCGAGACTTTCTACGAGCAGTACTTC | CASSFETFYEQYF | TRBV7-2 | - | 13 | TRBJ2-7 | -
TGTGCCACCAGCAGTGAACGGGACAGGGGTTCTCCTAACTATGGCTACACCTTC | CATSSERDRGSPNYGYTF | TRBV15 | few | 18 | TRBJ1-2 | TRBD1
TGTGCCAGCAGTACAAAGACAGGGGGGGTAGATACGCAGTATTTT | CASSTKTGGVDTQYF | TRBV27 | many | 15 | TRBJ2-3 | TRBD1
TGTGCCAGCAGGGGAGAGGACTATGGCTACACCTTC | CASRGEDYGYTF | TRBV7-8 | few | 12 | TRBJ1-2 | -
TGTGCCACCAGCAACCAAGGGGAGTTCGAGCAGTACTTC | CATSNQGEFEQYF | TRBV24-1 | - | 13 | TRBJ2-7 | -
TGTGCCAGCAGCCCCGGGACGGCCTACGAGCAGTACTTC | CASSPGTAYEQYF | TRBV14 | many | 13 | TRBJ2-7 | -
TGTGCCAGCAGCCTCGGACAGGGGTTATACAATGAGCAGTTCTTC | CASSLGQGLYNEQFF | TRBV12-3/TRBV12-4 | many | 15 | TRBJ2-1 | TRBD1
TGTGCCAGCAGCTTAGGAGTAACTAATGAAAAACTGTTTTTT | CASSLGVTNEKLFF | TRBV7-9 | many | 14 | TRBJ1-4 | -
TGCAGTGCTAGAGATCCGGGCACAGATACGCAGTATTTT | CSARDPGTDTQYF | TRBV20-1 | - | 13 | TRBJ2-3 | -
TGTGCCAGCAGCCCTCACAGGGCTGAAGCTTTCTTT | CASSPHRAEAFF | TRBV7-6 | many | 12 | TRBJ1-1 | -
TGTGCCAGCAGCGAGGAAGCGGGAGGCTATGGCTACACCTTC | CASSEEAGGYGYTF | TRBV7-2 | - | 14 | TRBJ1-2 | -
TGCAGCGGAGAGGCGGGGGCAGAGACCCAGTACTTC | CSGEAGAETQYF | TRBV29-1 | - | 12 | TRBJ2-5 | -
TGTGCCAGTAGTATAGGGACTACACCACAAGAGACCCAGTACTTC | CASSIGTTPQETQYF | TRBV19 | - | 15 | TRBJ2-5 | -
TGTGCCAGCAGCTTAACAGCGGGGGAATTGTATACGCAGTATTTT | CASSLTAGELYTQYF | TRBV7-2 | - | 15 | TRBJ2-3 | TRBD2
TGTGCCAGCAGCTTTGAGAATCAGCCCCAGCATTTT | CASSFENQPQHF | TRBV5-5 | - | 12 | TRBJ1-5 | -
TGTGCCAGTAGTATAGTCGCGGGGGTCGACGAGCAGTACTTC | CASSIVAGVDEQYF | TRBV19 | - | 14 | TRBJ2-7 | TRBD2
TGTGCCAGCAGCTTAGTTAGTCCCCCGAACGGGGAGCTGTTTTTT | CASSLVSPPNGELFF | TRBV7-8 | many | 15 | TRBJ2-2 | -
TGTGCCAGCAGTTTGGGCGGGAGGGGGAATGAGCAGTTCTTC | CASSLGGRGNEQFF | TRBV12-3/TRBV12-4 | - | 14 | TRBJ2-1 | TRBD2
TGTGCCAGCAGCTTACCTGATGGGGGGGCCGGGGAGCTGTTTTTT | CASSLPDGGAGELFF | TRBV11-3 | many | 15 | TRBJ2-2 | TRBD2
TGTGCCAGCAGTTTATCCGGGACAGGAGACTATGGCTACACCTTC | CASSLSGTGDYGYTF | TRBV28 | - | 15 | TRBJ1-2 | TRBD1
TGTGCCAGCAGCGTGGGGGGGCCGAGAGCTTTCTTT | CASSVGGPRAFF | TRBV7-2 | many | 12 | TRBJ1-1 | -
TGTGCCAGCAGCTTAGGGGACCCGAATAGCAATCAGCCCCAGCATTTT | CASSLGDPNSNQPQHF | TRBV7-9 | many | 16 | TRBJ1-5 | -
TGTGCCAGCAGCCCAGGGACCTCGGGGGAGCAGTACTTC | CASSPGTSGEQYF | TRBV3-1 | - | 13 | TRBJ2-7 | -
TGTGCCAGTAATATAGGGTCGGCAGGGGCAAGTAGCACTGAAGCTTTCTTT | CASNIGSAGASSTEAFF | TRBV19 | - | 17 | TRBJ1-1 | -
TGTGCCAGCAGCTTAGGGATGAGGGCGACGCAGTATTTT | CASSLGMRATQYF | TRBV7-8 | many | 13 | TRBJ2-3 | -
TGTGCCATCAGTGATGGGGTACAGACCTACGAGCAGTACTTC | CAISDGVQTYEQYF | TRBV10-3 | few | 14 | TRBJ2-7 | -
TGTGCCAGCAGCTTAGAGGGACTAGCCCCGAATACGCAGTATTTT | CASSLEGLAPNTQYF | TRBV11-2 | many | 15 | TRBJ2-3 | TRBD2
TGTGCCAGCAGCTTGAGGTCCGGGACTAGCGGGAACACAGATACGCAGTATTTT | CASSLRSGTSGNTDTQYF | TRBV7-2 | - | 18 | TRBJ2-3 | TRBD2
TGCGCCAGCAGCCAAGGGCTCATCTACACCTTC | CASSQGLIYTF | TRBV4-1 | - | 11 | TRBJ1-2 | -
TGCGCCAGCAGCCCAGCTACGGCTAGCGGCTACGAGCAGTACTTC | CASSPATASGYEQYF | TRBV4-3 | many | 15 | TRBJ2-7 | TRBD2
TGTGCCAGCAGCCCCGAGAAGGGGGAGAGCAATCAGCCCCAGCATTTT | CASSPEKGESNQPQHF | TRBV7-9 | few | 16 | TRBJ1-5 | -
TGTGCCAGCAGCGTAGGGGGTATCCTTAGCACAGATACGCAGTATTTT | CASSVGGILSTDTQYF | TRBV9 | - | 16 | TRBJ2-3 | -
TGTGCTAGTGGTTTGGTAGCGGGGAGAGGCGAGACCCAGTACTTC | CASGLVAGRGETQYF | TRBV12-5 | - | 15 | TRBJ2-5 | TRBD2
TGTACCAGCAGCTTGGAGAAGGGAGTGGTCGAGCAGTACTTC | CTSSLEKGVVEQYF | TRBV5-3 | - | 14 | TRBJ2-7 | -
TGCGCCAGCAGCCAGGACTCAGGGGGGGACAATGAGCAGTTCTTC | CASSQDSGGDNEQFF | TRBV4-3 | - | 15 | TRBJ2-1 | -
TGCAGTGCTAGGGAGTTAGCGGGAGACACAGATACGCAGTATTTT | CSARELAGDTDTQYF | TRBV20-1 | many | 15 | TRBJ2-3 | TRBD2
TGTGCCAGCAGCCCTCTTGACAGGAACAATCAGCCCCAGCATTTT | CASSPLDRNNQPQHF | TRBV7-6 | - | 15 | TRBJ1-5 | -
TGTGCCAGCAGCCCTGCTGGGGCCAACGTCCTGACTTTC | CASSPAGANVLTF | TRBV27 | few | 13 | TRBJ2-6 | -
TGTGCCAGCAGTTCCCCGACTAGCGGGACAAGCGAGCAGTACTTC | CASSSPTSGTSEQYF | TRBV12-3/TRBV12-4 | many | 15 | TRBJ2-7 | TRBD2
TGTGCCATCCTGAGTGGGTTCCCCTCCGAGCAGTACTTC | CAILSGFPSEQYF | TRBV10-3 | few | 13 | TRBJ2-7 | -
TGTGCCAGCAGCCACGGGACTAGTAACAACGAGCAGTACTTC | CASSHGTSNNEQYF | TRBV7-2 | many | 14 | TRBJ2-7 | TRBD2
TGCGCCAGCAGCCTGGGGACAGGGCGCGGTGAGCAGTTCTTC | CASSLGTGRGEQFF | TRBV5-1 | - | 14 | TRBJ2-1 | TRBD1
TGCAGCGTATCCGGGACAGGGGGCACTGAAGCTTTCTTT | CSVSGTGGTEAFF | TRBV29-1 | - | 13 | TRBJ1-1 | TRBD1
TGTGCCAGCAGTTTTTTTCGACTAGCGGGGGGGCTAAATACGCAGTATTTT | CASSFFRLAGGLNTQYF | TRBV27 | many | 17 | TRBJ2-3 | TRBD2
TGTGCCAGCAGCTCGATCAAGGCAGCGGGAGGGCCTTACGAGCAGTACTTC | CASSSIKAAGGPYEQYF | TRBV11-2 | - | 17 | TRBJ2-7 | TRBD2
TGTGCCAGCAGCTTGGCGGGACGGTCCTACAATGAGCAGTTCTTC | CASSLAGRSYNEQFF | TRBV11-2 | - | 15 | TRBJ2-1 | -
TGTGCCAGCAGTGCCAAAAAGACCCAGTACTTC | CASSAKKTQYF | TRBV12-3/TRBV12-4 | - | 11 | TRBJ2-5 | -
TGTGCCTGGATCAACGATCCCCCGTTTACGGCCAGGGGGCTTACTAACTATGGCTACACCTTC | CAWINDPPFTARGLTNYGYTF | TRBV30 | - | 21 | TRBJ1-2 | TRBD1
TGTGCCACCAGCCCGGGACAGAGAAACTATGGCTACACCTTC | CATSPGQRNYGYTF | TRBV24-1 | - | 14 | TRBJ1-2 | TRBD1
TGCGCCAGCTCACCTACGGGGGGCAATGAAAAACTGTTTTTT | CASSPTGGNEKLFF | TRBV4-3 | - | 14 | TRBJ1-4 | -
TGTGCCAGCACCTTTCTACCAACTAATGAAAAACTGTTTTTT | CASTFLPTNEKLFF | TRBV6-6 | many | 14 | TRBJ1-4 | -
TGTGCCAGCAGTAAGACAGGGACTAGCACAGATACGCAGTATTTT | CASSKTGTSTDTQYF | TRBV2 | - | 15 | TRBJ2-3 | -
TGTGCCTGGAGTGTACTGGGTCTCAGCGGCTACACCTTC | CAWSVLGLSGYTF | TRBV30 | - | 13 | TRBJ1-2 | -
TGCAGTGCGGGGGACACAGACGCGAACACCGGGGAGCTGTTTTTT | CSAGDTDANTGELFF | TRBV20-1 | - | 15 | TRBJ2-2 | -
TGTGCCAGCAGGCCACACCCGGAAACCCCCTACGAGCAGTACTTC | CASRPHPETPYEQYF | TRBV6-1 | few | 15 | TRBJ2-7 | -
TGTGCCAGCAGGGGAGGAGGGTCTGTCTACGAGCAGTACTTC | CASRGGGSVYEQYF | TRBV27 | - | 14 | TRBJ2-7 | -